The clone carrying this T cell receptor beta chain has a single count. Its antigen is as yet unknown. Libraries were made from TCR beta cDNA, and they carried unique molecular identifiers. T cells numbering about 0.85 to 10 million yielded cDNA molecules that totaled about 500,000. Each CDR3 protein gets one entry after TCRdb re-called the PCR reads with MiXCR. The top ten hold 4.5% to 7.5% of the sample, which has roughly 540,000 distinct CDR3 sequences, approximately 31% seen once. The data are from a study of post-analysis software for immune sequencing data. Turning to the study itself: Relapsing-remitting, secondary progressive and progressive-relapsing multiple sclerosis were all included among the disease courses.

The germline V gene encodes CDR1 SGHAT and CDR2 FQNNGV. The CDR3 covers 14 residues. Study-level points and caveats: By F measure, strong co-clustering occurred among samples prepared in the same batch. About 5 TRBV segments were significantly more frequent in patients than in controls. TRBV5-6, TRBV5-1 and TRBV20-1 were among these segments. Versus controls, multiple sclerosis patients showed significantly lower diversity (normalized Chao1).

Source material: blood. The chain has TRBV11-2 and TRBJ2-4, with D perhaps being TRBD1 or TRBD2 (5 bases each). The end of the DNA is better explained by TRBJ2-5, so the J call may be wrong. The receptor was isolated from a girl under 18 with multiple sclerosis. DNA of the CDR3: TGTGCCAGCAGCTTAGGGGGCGGGTTAGAGACCCAGTACTTC. Translation gives CASSLGGGLETQYF.